These 2 T cell receptor beta chains originate from one sample sequenced in a study of HIV-infected children after antiretroviral therapy interruption. Unique molecular identifiers were included in an RNA-based 3' RACE TCR library. A single record per CDR3 protein comes from TCRdb applying MiXCR to the 3' RACE reads. Of about 86,000 distinct CDR3 sequences in the sample, 5.5% to 8.5% were seen once. The treatment: PENTA 11 planned treatment interruption arm or continuous ART arm. Sequences were derived from CD45RA+ CD4+ T cells from PBMCs, pooled from several time points, sampled from a donor given antiretroviral therapy, either interrupted or continuous. Subset specified: naive CD4+ CD45RA+ CD45RO- T cells. These receptors all come from a pool of human donors with HIV.

This clonotype was counted many times. V usage is TRBV19 and J usage is TRBJ1-4; D call uncertain. Trimming took 8 bases from V and 0 from J, leaving 10 bases between them. Germline V gene lookup returns CDR1 LNHDA and CDR2 SQIVND (reference sequence). The CDR3 is 14 amino acids. As DNA, the CDR3 is TGTGCCAGTGCCCCAATCGCAACTAATGAAAAACTGTTTTTT. This translates into CASAPIATNEKLFF.

In this sample, this clonotype turned up many times. This chain uses TRBV7-2 with TRBJ2-1; TRBD1 agrees at 7 bases. V lost 5 bases to trimming and J lost 2 bases; unmatched junction nucleotides: 3. In germline, CDR1 is SGHTA, CDR2 FQGNSA. The CDR3 runs 14 residues. The CDR3 here is CASSLQGAYNEQFF. The CDR3 DNA reads TGTGCCAGCAGCCTTCAGGGGGCCTACAATGAGCAGTTCTTC.